This T cell receptor (beta chain) is from a study of T cells after yellow fever vaccination. From the 5' RACE reads, TCRdb called clonotypes with MiXCR, one entry per CDR3 protein. The sample lists about 73,000 distinct CDR3 sequences, roughly 7.4% occurring once. This sequence originates from a man aged 25-45 years who received the YFV17D yellow fever vaccine. Source: CD8+ T cells sorted from PBMCs, taken on the day of the yellow fever booster vaccination.

CDR3 region: CSAYSGSQGADTQYF. Here the CDR3 DNA reads TGCAGTGCTTATAGCGGGAGCCAGGGCGCAGATACGCAGTATTTT. The chain carries TRBV20-1 and TRBJ2-3; 9 nucleotides line up with TRBD2. V lost 5 bases, J lost 4 bases, and 10 bases stayed unmatched. CDR1 DFQATT and CDR2 SNEGSKA come from the germline V gene (reference sequence). The CDR3 is 15 amino acids.